The clone carrying this T cell receptor (beta chain) came up a few times. What it binds is unknown. The CDR3 is 13 residues long. Trimming took 5 bases from V and 1 from J, leaving 9 bases between them. CDR1 and CDR2 (germline): SEHNR, FQNEAQ (reference sequence). This record comes from a study of T cells in Graves' hyperthyroidism and ophthalmopathy. Amplified TCR beta CDR3 regions came from RNA transcripts. Initially, a first-round RT-PCR of the TCR CDR3 employed the HTBI primer set. TCRdb reanalysed the multiplex PCR reads using MiXCR and keeps one entry per CDR3 protein. The data contain fewer than 700,000 distinct CDR3 sequences, roughly 16% of them singletons. Study-level findings and limits: A 13 V-J model separated ophthalmopathy from stable hyperthyroidism.

This sequence was found in a woman aged 25 to 39 with Graves' hyperthyroidism. Sequencing was carried out using blood. The chain recombines TRBV7-9 with TRBJ2-7; a weak D match, TRBD1 (6 bases). CDR3 amino acids: CASSRQDSYEQYF. CDR3 nucleotide sequence: TGTGCCAGCAGCCGACAGGATTCCTACGAGCAGTACTTC. The whole variable domain, remainder taken from reference TRBV7-9 and TRBJ2-7, is DTGVSQNPRHKITKRGQNVTFRCDPISEHNRLYWYRQTLGQGPEFLTYFQNEAQLEKSRLLSDRFSAERPKGSFSTLEIQRTEQGDSAMYLCASSRQDSYEQYFGPGTRLTVT.